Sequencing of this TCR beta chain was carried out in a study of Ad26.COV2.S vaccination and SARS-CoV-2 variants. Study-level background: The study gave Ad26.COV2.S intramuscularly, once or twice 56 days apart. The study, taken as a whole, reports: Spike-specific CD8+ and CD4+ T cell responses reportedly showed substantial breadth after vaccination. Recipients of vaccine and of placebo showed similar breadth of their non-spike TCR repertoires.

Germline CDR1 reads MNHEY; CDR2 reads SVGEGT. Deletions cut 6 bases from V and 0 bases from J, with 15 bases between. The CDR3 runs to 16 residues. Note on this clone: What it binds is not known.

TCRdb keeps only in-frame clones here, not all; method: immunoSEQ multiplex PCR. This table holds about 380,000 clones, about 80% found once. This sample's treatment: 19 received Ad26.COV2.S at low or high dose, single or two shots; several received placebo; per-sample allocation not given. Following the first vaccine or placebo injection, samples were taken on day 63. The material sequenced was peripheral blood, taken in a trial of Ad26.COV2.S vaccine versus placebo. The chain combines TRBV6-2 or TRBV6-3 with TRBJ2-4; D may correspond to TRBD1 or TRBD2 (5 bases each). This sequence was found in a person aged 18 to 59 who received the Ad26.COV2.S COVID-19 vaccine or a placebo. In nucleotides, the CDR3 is TGTGCCAGCAGCCCCGGGACGCAGAGAGCCAAAAACATTCAGTACTTC. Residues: CASSPGTQRAKNIQYF.